A selection of T cell receptor beta chains follows, all from one sample in a study of shared clonotypes between healthy human individuals. Measured with immunoSEQ multiplex PCR; TCRdb has only the in-frame clones, and not every one. The sample lists around 700,000 clones, 72% occurring once. Sequencing was carried out using memory CD4+ T cells sorted from blood. The origin of the receptors is a young woman in good health. The conserved cysteine and the conserved F or W are not part of the CDR3 here.

v_gene	j_gene	CDR3aa
TRBV10-3	TRBJ2-7	AISESGASEGVTYEQY
TRBV25-1	TRBJ2-1	ASSANSGGSYNEQF
TRBV11-3	TRBJ2-2	ASSVGTGNTGELF
TRBV6-5	TRBJ1-2	ASSQRTGGSGYT
TRBV11-2	TRBJ1-1	ASSLSWGGTEAF
TRBV30	TRBJ2-3	AWRELWPFTDTQY
TRBV2	TRBJ1-2	ASTERGSNYGYT
TRBV7-8	TRBJ2-2	ASSPFRGTSGTGELF
TRBV27	TRBJ1-1	ATAPRRSQNTEAF
TRBV28	TRBJ1-4	ASRWARWRRTEKLF
TRBV6-6	TRBJ1-5	ASRNGNQPQH
TRBV18	TRBJ2-3	ASSRRNFEDTQY
TRBV18	TRBJ1-4	ASSHPGARNEKLF
TRBV11-2	TRBJ1-2	ASSLVETYRINYGYT
TRBV28	TRBJ2-7	ASSRDVPYEQY
TRBV25-1	TRBJ2-3	ASSDGRPTDTQY
TRBV19	TRBJ2-7	ASSLRTGAHYEQY
TRBV10-2	TRBJ2-1	ASRGRDEQF
TRBV29-1	TRBJ2-7	SIRTSGSFADEQY
TRBV5-1	TRBJ2-3	ASSPGQGFTDTQY
TRBV18	TRBJ2-5	ASSRGQLQETQY
TRBV19	TRBJ2-1	ATGGQGDNEQF
TRBV20-1	TRBJ2-7	SALDYEQY
TRBV10-3	TRBJ1-5	AISEEGNQPQH
TRBV4-1	TRBJ2-1	ASSQATSGTYNEQF
TRBV2	TRBJ2-5	ASSFQGRETQY
TRBV6-1	TRBJ1-2	AIGGQGSVGYGYT
TRBV10-2	TRBJ1-2	ASSSGTGGFYGYT
TRBV11-3	TRBJ2-5	ASSLSGQETQY
TRBV6-1	TRBJ1-1	ASSVADLTIAF
TRBV7-2	TRBJ2-3	ASSLDVGTQY
TRBV6-5	TRBJ1-4	ASSSGQGYNNEKLF
TRBV19	TRBJ2-5	ASSIGPQETQY
TRBV2	TRBJ2-1	ATRLAGYNEQF
TRBV2	TRBJ1-5	ASTGSGGNQPQH
TRBV19	TRBJ1-5	ASGVNGYQPQH
TRBV7-2	TRBJ2-7	ASSPRTSGQY
TRBV7-2	TRBJ2-7	ASSLEGTSVHEQY
TRBV6-5	TRBJ2-7	ASSYSTGRSGYEQY
TRBV7-9	TRBJ2-5	ASSLERNLGNQETQY
TRBV7-9	TRBJ2-1	ASSLTGIYNEQF
TRBV5-1	TRBJ1-1	ASSLGGVGTEAF
TRBV6-1	TRBJ2-7	ASSTLGGLYEQY
TRBV28	TRBJ1-5	ASRTGTGNNQPQH
TRBV25-1	TRBJ2-3	ASSESGQLTDTQY
TRBV28	TRBJ2-3	ASSMKGLDTQY
TRBV19	TRBJ2-7	ASSISGFDYEQY
TRBV2	TRBJ2-1	ASSDSGSSYNEQF
TRBV13	TRBJ1-2	ASTSGQLVGYT
TRBV4-2	TRBJ2-5	ASSEGGADQETQY
TRBV5-1	TRBJ2-7	ASSLGLRQGEDEQY
TRBV11-2	TRBJ2-1	ASTPTQGVSYNEQF
TRBV19	TRBJ2-1	ASSFQRDRREQF